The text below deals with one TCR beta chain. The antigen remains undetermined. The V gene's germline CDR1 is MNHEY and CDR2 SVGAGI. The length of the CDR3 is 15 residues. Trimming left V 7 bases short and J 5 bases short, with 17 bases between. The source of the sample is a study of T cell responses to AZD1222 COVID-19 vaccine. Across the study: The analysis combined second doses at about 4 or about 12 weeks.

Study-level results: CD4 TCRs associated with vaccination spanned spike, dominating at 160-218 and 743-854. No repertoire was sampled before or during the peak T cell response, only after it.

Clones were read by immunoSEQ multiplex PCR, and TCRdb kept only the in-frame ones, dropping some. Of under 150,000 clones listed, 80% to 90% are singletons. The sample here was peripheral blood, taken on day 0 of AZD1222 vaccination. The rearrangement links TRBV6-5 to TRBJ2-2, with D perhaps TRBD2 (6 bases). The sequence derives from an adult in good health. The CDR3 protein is CASKGGRAGTGELFF. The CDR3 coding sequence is TGTGCCAGCAAGGGCGGGCGCGCGGGGACCGGGGAGCTGTTTTTT.